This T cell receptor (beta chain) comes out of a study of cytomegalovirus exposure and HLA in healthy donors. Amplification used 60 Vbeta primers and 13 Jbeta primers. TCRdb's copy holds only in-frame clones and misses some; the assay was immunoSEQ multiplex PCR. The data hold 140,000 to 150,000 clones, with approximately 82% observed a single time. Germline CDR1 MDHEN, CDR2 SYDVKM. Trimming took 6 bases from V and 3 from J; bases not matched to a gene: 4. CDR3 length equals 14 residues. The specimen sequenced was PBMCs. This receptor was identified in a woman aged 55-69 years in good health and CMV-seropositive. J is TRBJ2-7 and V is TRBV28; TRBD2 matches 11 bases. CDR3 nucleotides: TGTGCCAGCAGGCGTGGGACTAGCGGCTACGAGCAGTACTTC. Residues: CASRRGTSGYEQYF.